This T cell receptor (beta chain) was captured in a study of long-term antiretroviral therapy in people with HIV. Study findings and constraints: CDR3 length ranges were narrower in HIV repertoires than in controls.

In regard to this clone: Its antigen is not identified.

The CDR3 consists of 14 residues. Trimming stripped 1 base from V and 3 bases from J, with 7 bases between. The germline V gene encodes CDR1 SGHNT and CDR2 YENEEA. Survey level was the resolution at which the v3.0 immunoSEQ assay ran. Data came from immunoSEQ multiplex PCR; TCRdb stores just in-frame clones and leaves some out. The profile shows under 50,000 clones, roughly 90% of them singletons. The sequences come from unsorted PBMCs, collected just before starting antiretroviral therapy. The TCR sequence derives from a woman aged 18-29 years with HIV. This chain joins TRBV11-3 and TRBJ2-1; TRBD2 might be the D (5 bases). CDR3 bases: TGTGCCAGCAGCTTAGGTGGACTCTACAATGAGCAGTTCTTC. Translating gives CASSLGGLYNEQFF.